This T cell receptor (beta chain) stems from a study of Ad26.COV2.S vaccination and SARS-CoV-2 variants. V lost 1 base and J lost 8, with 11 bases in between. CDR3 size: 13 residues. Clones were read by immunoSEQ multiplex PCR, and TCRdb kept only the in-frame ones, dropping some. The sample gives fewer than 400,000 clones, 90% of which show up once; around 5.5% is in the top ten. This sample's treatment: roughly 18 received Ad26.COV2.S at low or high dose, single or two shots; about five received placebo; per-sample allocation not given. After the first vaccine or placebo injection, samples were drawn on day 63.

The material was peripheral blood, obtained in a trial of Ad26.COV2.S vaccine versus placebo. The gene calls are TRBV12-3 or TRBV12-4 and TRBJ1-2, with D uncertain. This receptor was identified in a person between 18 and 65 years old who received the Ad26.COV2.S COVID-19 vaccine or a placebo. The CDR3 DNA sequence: TGTGCCAGCAGTTTAGGAGGGCCGGTGGGCTACACCTTC. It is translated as CASSLGGPVGYTF.